Listed below are T cell receptor beta chains from one sample, sequenced in a study of T cell repertoires in cytomegalovirus infection. TCRdb itself ran the reads through MiXCR, one entry per CDR3 protein. In the table there are roughly 860,000 distinct CDR3 sequences, less than 35% of which are singletons. These receptors' antigens are unknown. This specimen consisted of cultured CD8+ T cells from PBMCs, obtained from culture after CMV antigen stimulation. Receptor source: a human donor in good health (CMV status not recorded). Some clones in this sample may be carry-over from other donors' samples. Each CDR3 is given with its conserved first and last residue. Fields, in order: J gene, V gene, D gene, clone size, CDR3 protein, CDR3 DNA. A D gene is named only where the DNA matches it firmly. Clone sizes are given selectively: once, few, many, or a class where the clone is expanded.

j_call: TRBJ2-2
v_call: TRBV7-8
d_call: .
clone_size: .
cdr3_aa: CASSSRVDTGELFF
cdr3_nt: TGTGCCAGCAGCTCCAGGGTGGACACCGGGGAGCTGTTTTTT

j_call: TRBJ2-5
v_call: TRBV7-3
d_call: .
clone_size: .
cdr3_aa: CASSLDGTTETQYF
cdr3_nt: TGTGCCAGCAGCTTAGACGGCACAACGGAGACCCAGTACTTC

j_call: TRBJ2-2
v_call: TRBV10-3
d_call: TRBD1
clone_size: few
cdr3_aa: CAISDRDRDVGGELFF
cdr3_nt: TGTGCCATCAGTGACCGGGACAGGGATGTTGGCGGGGAGCTGTTTTTT

j_call: TRBJ1-1
v_call: TRBV27
d_call: .
clone_size: .
cdr3_aa: CASSLNINTEAFF
cdr3_nt: TGTGCCAGCAGCCTTAATATAAACACTGAAGCTTTCTTT

j_call: TRBJ1-5
v_call: TRBV6-2/TRBV6-3
d_call: .
clone_size: .
cdr3_aa: CASSYEGFADQPQHF
cdr3_nt: TGTGCCAGCAGTTACGAAGGGTTTGCGGATCAGCCCCAGCATTTT

j_call: TRBJ2-1
v_call: TRBV19
d_call: .
clone_size: .
cdr3_aa: CASSIDTTDLVDRYEQFF
cdr3_nt: TGTGCCAGTAGTATAGATACCACCGACTTAGTCGATCGGTATGAGCAGTTCTTC

j_call: TRBJ1-2
v_call: TRBV2
d_call: TRBD1
clone_size: few
cdr3_aa: CARGTVINYGYTF
cdr3_nt: TGTGCCAGGGGGACAGTAATTAACTATGGCTACACCTTC

j_call: TRBJ2-5
v_call: TRBV4-1
d_call: .
clone_size: few
cdr3_aa: CASSQVAQGGETQYF
cdr3_nt: TGCGCCAGCAGCCAAGTCGCTCAGGGGGGGGAGACCCAGTACTTC

j_call: TRBJ2-2
v_call: TRBV10-3
d_call: .
clone_size: .
cdr3_aa: CATLQDSALYTGELFF
cdr3_nt: TGTGCCACCCTCCAGGACTCGGCACTCTACACCGGGGAGCTGTTTTTT

j_call: TRBJ1-1
v_call: TRBV27
d_call: .
clone_size: .
cdr3_aa: CASSRTDSNTEAFF
cdr3_nt: TGTGCCAGCAGTAGGACAGACTCGAACACTGAAGCTTTCTTT

j_call: TRBJ1-1
v_call: TRBV27
d_call: .
clone_size: .
cdr3_aa: CASSRRGAEAFF
cdr3_nt: TGTGCCAGCTCCCGTCGCGGGGCTGAAGCTTTCTTT

j_call: TRBJ2-3
v_call: TRBV7-6
d_call: .
clone_size: .
cdr3_aa: CAGSLVDDTRVSDTQYF
cdr3_nt: TGTGCCGGCAGCTTAGTGGACGATACTAGGGTGTCAGATACGCAGTATTTT

j_call: TRBJ1-5
v_call: TRBV7-3
d_call: TRBD1
clone_size: .
cdr3_aa: CASSLGGGVGQPQHF
cdr3_nt: TGTGCCAGCAGCTTAGGAGGGGGCGTCGGACAGCCCCAGCATTTT

j_call: TRBJ2-3
v_call: TRBV20-1
d_call: TRBD1
clone_size: .
cdr3_aa: CSARDHPGQGPDTQYF
cdr3_nt: TGCAGTGCTAGAGACCACCCGGGACAGGGTCCAGATACGCAGTATTTT

j_call: TRBJ2-3
v_call: TRBV7-3
d_call: .
clone_size: .
cdr3_aa: CASSLSLQTSSTDTQYF
cdr3_nt: TGTGCCAGCAGCTTAAGTCTACAGACATCTAGCACAGATACGCAGTATTTT

j_call: TRBJ2-1
v_call: TRBV25-1
d_call: .
clone_size: few
cdr3_aa: CASSRDTRISEQFF
cdr3_nt: TGTGCCAGCTCCCGGGACACCCGCATTAGTGAGCAGTTCTTC

j_call: TRBJ1-4
v_call: TRBV27
d_call: .
clone_size: few
cdr3_aa: CASPQKLFF
cdr3_nt: TGTGCCAGCCCCCAAAAACTGTTTTTT

j_call: TRBJ1-6
v_call: TRBV20-1
d_call: .
clone_size: once
cdr3_aa: CSATARGQTYNSPLHF
cdr3_nt: TGCAGTGCTACGGCCAGGGGCCAGACCTATAATTCACCCCTCCACTTT

j_call: TRBJ2-5
v_call: TRBV2
d_call: TRBD2
clone_size: .
cdr3_aa: CASSGLVAGGRQETQYF
cdr3_nt: TGTGCCAGCAGTGGATTGGTAGCGGGGGGGCGGCAAGAGACCCAGTACTTC

j_call: TRBJ1-1
v_call: TRBV6-2/TRBV6-3
d_call: TRBD1
clone_size: few
cdr3_aa: CASSPWTGRDTEAFF
cdr3_nt: TGTGCCAGCAGTCCCTGGACAGGAAGGGACACTGAAGCTTTCTTT

j_call: TRBJ1-1
v_call: TRBV27
d_call: .
clone_size: .
cdr3_aa: CASTELGGDTEAFF
cdr3_nt: TGTGCCAGCACTGAACTTGGGGGAGACACTGAAGCTTTCTTT

j_call: TRBJ1-2
v_call: TRBV25-1
d_call: TRBD1
clone_size: few
cdr3_aa: CASSETGVGYTF
cdr3_nt: TGTGCCAGCAGTGAGACAGGGGTTGGCTACACCTTC

j_call: TRBJ1-3
v_call: TRBV7-6
d_call: .
clone_size: .
cdr3_aa: CASSSDVLSGNTIYF
cdr3_nt: TGTGCCAGCAGCTCGGACGTCCTTTCTGGAAACACCATATATTTT

j_call: TRBJ1-2
v_call: TRBV27
d_call: .
clone_size: .
cdr3_aa: CASSRSSSLDTLYGYTF
cdr3_nt: TGTGCCAGCAGTCGTTCCAGCAGTTTGGACACTCTCTATGGCTACACCTTC

j_call: TRBJ2-3
v_call: TRBV4-3
d_call: TRBD2
clone_size: .
cdr3_aa: CASSQDWAGGNTDTQYF
cdr3_nt: TGCGCCAGCAGCCAAGATTGGGCGGGGGGGAACACAGATACGCAGTATTTT

j_call: TRBJ1-2
v_call: TRBV7-3
d_call: .
clone_size: few
cdr3_aa: CASSPHPPDLMRGYTF
cdr3_nt: TGTGCCAGCAGCCCCCACCCCCCGGACCTCATGCGTGGCTACACCTTC

j_call: TRBJ2-4
v_call: TRBV5-6
d_call: TRBD1
clone_size: .
cdr3_aa: CASSSGTGYGALAKNIQYF
cdr3_nt: TGTGCCAGCAGCTCCGGGACAGGGTACGGTGCACTAGCCAAAAACATTCAGTACTTC

j_call: TRBJ2-5
v_call: TRBV7-3
d_call: .
clone_size: .
cdr3_aa: CASSLSGFETQYF
cdr3_nt: TGTGCCAGCAGCTTATCCGGGTTTGAGACCCAGTACTTC

j_call: TRBJ1-1
v_call: TRBV7-9
d_call: .
clone_size: .
cdr3_aa: CASRPTGVRSEAFF
cdr3_nt: TGTGCCAGCAGACCCACGGGCGTACGAAGTGAAGCTTTCTTT

j_call: TRBJ2-1
v_call: TRBV7-2
d_call: .
clone_size: .
cdr3_aa: CASSLYRSGRNEQFF
cdr3_nt: TGTGCCAGCAGCTTATATCGGTCGGGGCGGAATGAGCAGTTCTTC

j_call: TRBJ2-1
v_call: TRBV20-1
d_call: .
clone_size: .
cdr3_aa: CSANGAPSYNEQFF
cdr3_nt: TGCAGTGCTAATGGGGCCCCCTCCTACAATGAGCAGTTCTTC

j_call: TRBJ2-7
v_call: TRBV7-9
d_call: TRBD1
clone_size: .
cdr3_aa: CASGTGSYEQYF
cdr3_nt: TGTGCCAGCGGGACAGGAAGCTACGAGCAGTACTTC

j_call: TRBJ1-6
v_call: TRBV6-2/TRBV6-3
d_call: .
clone_size: .
cdr3_aa: CASRAGTKSSYNSPLHF
cdr3_nt: TGTGCCAGCAGGGCCGGGACCAAGAGCTCCTATAATTCACCCCTCCACTTT

j_call: TRBJ2-3
v_call: TRBV4-2
d_call: TRBD1
clone_size: once
cdr3_aa: CASSLDRELRDTQYF
cdr3_nt: TGTGCCAGCAGCCTAGACAGGGAGTTGCGGGATACGCAGTATTTT

j_call: TRBJ1-1
v_call: TRBV6-2/TRBV6-3
d_call: .
clone_size: few
cdr3_aa: CASSVLQGENTEAFF
cdr3_nt: TGTGCCAGCAGCGTATTGCAAGGGGAGAACACTGAAGCTTTCTTT

j_call: TRBJ2-5
v_call: TRBV6-2/TRBV6-3
d_call: TRBD1
clone_size: .
cdr3_aa: CASSYPQGARETQYF
cdr3_nt: TGTGCCAGCAGTTACCCACAGGGGGCTAGGGAGACCCAGTACTTC

j_call: TRBJ2-2
v_call: TRBV5-4
d_call: .
clone_size: .
cdr3_aa: CASSGQTKFGELFF
cdr3_nt: TGTGCCAGCTCGGGACAAACAAAATTCGGGGAGCTGTTTTTT

j_call: TRBJ2-3
v_call: TRBV5-6
d_call: .
clone_size: .
cdr3_aa: CASSFGTSRHTQYF
cdr3_nt: TGTGCCAGCAGCTTCGGAACGAGTCGACATACGCAGTATTTT

j_call: TRBJ1-1
v_call: TRBV12-3/TRBV12-4
d_call: .
clone_size: .
cdr3_aa: CASSLGSPVITEAFF
cdr3_nt: TGTGCCAGCAGTTTGGGAAGTCCGGTTATCACTGAAGCTTTCTTT

j_call: TRBJ2-3
v_call: TRBV19
d_call: .
clone_size: .
cdr3_aa: CSSDRDFRTDTQYF
cdr3_nt: TGTTCTTCCGACCGGGACTTCCGCACAGATACGCAGTATTTT

j_call: TRBJ1-1
v_call: TRBV6-6
d_call: .
clone_size: many
cdr3_aa: CASSYVNTEAFF
cdr3_nt: TGTGCCAGCAGTTACGTGAACACTGAAGCTTTCTTT

j_call: TRBJ2-1
v_call: TRBV7-2
d_call: .
clone_size: .
cdr3_aa: CASSLPMQSPVDEQFF
cdr3_nt: TGTGCCAGCAGCTTACCTATGCAAAGTCCGGTCGATGAGCAGTTCTTC

j_call: TRBJ1-5
v_call: TRBV12-3/TRBV12-4
d_call: .
clone_size: few
cdr3_aa: CASSPSSTVRVSNQPQHF
cdr3_nt: TGTGCCAGCAGTCCCTCTTCGACCGTGAGGGTGAGCAATCAGCCCCAGCATTTT

j_call: TRBJ1-2
v_call: TRBV7-8
d_call: TRBD1
clone_size: few
cdr3_aa: CASSQAGGSNGYTF
cdr3_nt: TGTGCCAGCAGTCAAGCAGGGGGTTCTAATGGCTACACCTTC

j_call: TRBJ2-1
v_call: TRBV27
d_call: .
clone_size: .
cdr3_aa: CASSSEPLNWVSEQFF
cdr3_nt: TGTGCCAGCAGTTCCGAACCCCTAAATTGGGTTAGTGAGCAGTTCTTC

j_call: TRBJ1-2
v_call: TRBV6-1
d_call: TRBD1
clone_size: .
cdr3_aa: CASQGTGEGPINSNYGYTF
cdr3_nt: TGTGCCAGCCAGGGGACAGGGGAAGGACCCATTAACTCTAACTATGGCTACACCTTC

j_call: TRBJ1-3
v_call: TRBV6-1
d_call: .
clone_size: .
cdr3_aa: CASVSREVGNTIYF
cdr3_nt: TGTGCCAGCGTCAGCAGGGAGGTTGGAAACACCATATATTTT

j_call: TRBJ1-4
v_call: TRBV4-2
d_call: .
clone_size: .
cdr3_aa: CASSQASGVNEKLFF
cdr3_nt: TGTGCCAGCAGCCAGGCCTCCGGGGTTAATGAAAAACTGTTTTTT

j_call: TRBJ2-5
v_call: TRBV2
d_call: TRBD2
clone_size: few
cdr3_aa: CASSRGLAGGQETQYF
cdr3_nt: TGTGCCAGCAGTAGAGGACTAGCGGGGGGGCAAGAGACCCAGTACTTC

j_call: TRBJ1-1
v_call: TRBV2
d_call: .
clone_size: few
cdr3_aa: CASSGRVVPEAFF
cdr3_nt: TGTGCCAGCAGCGGGAGGGTGGTCCCTGAAGCTTTCTTT

j_call: TRBJ1-4
v_call: TRBV10-3
d_call: .
clone_size: .
cdr3_aa: CAISESVEKLFF
cdr3_nt: TGTGCCATCAGTGAGTCTGTCGAAAAACTGTTTTTT

j_call: TRBJ2-1
v_call: TRBV28
d_call: .
clone_size: few
cdr3_aa: CASSLVVTAADNEQFF
cdr3_nt: TGTGCCAGCAGTTTAGTTGTAACGGCAGCAGACAATGAGCAGTTCTTC

j_call: TRBJ1-4
v_call: TRBV27
d_call: TRBD1
clone_size: .
cdr3_aa: CASTPGGASLEKLFF
cdr3_nt: TGTGCCAGCACTCCAGGGGGCGCGTCTTTGGAAAAACTGTTTTTT

j_call: TRBJ2-3
v_call: TRBV29-1
d_call: .
clone_size: few
cdr3_aa: CSVFDPGHQPDTQYF
cdr3_nt: TGCAGCGTTTTCGATCCGGGACACCAGCCAGATACGCAGTATTTT

j_call: TRBJ1-1
v_call: TRBV5-5
d_call: .
clone_size: few
cdr3_aa: CASTPSDTEAFF
cdr3_nt: TGTGCCAGCACCCCTTCAGACACTGAAGCTTTCTTT

j_call: TRBJ1-1
v_call: TRBV7-8
d_call: .
clone_size: .
cdr3_aa: CASSHYTGSEAFF
cdr3_nt: TGTGCCAGCAGCCATTACACCGGTTCCGAAGCTTTCTTT

j_call: TRBJ2-7
v_call: TRBV6-5
d_call: .
clone_size: .
cdr3_aa: CASSYSYQDMSYEQYF
cdr3_nt: TGTGCCAGCAGTTACTCATACCAGGATATGTCCTACGAGCAGTACTTC

j_call: TRBJ1-5
v_call: TRBV25-1
d_call: .
clone_size: .
cdr3_aa: CARNDSFCNQPQHF
cdr3_nt: TGTGCCAGGAACGACAGTTTCTGCAATCAGCCCCAGCATTTT

j_call: TRBJ1-3
v_call: TRBV29-1
d_call: .
clone_size: .
cdr3_aa: CSVEDPMEEDGNTIYF
cdr3_nt: TGCAGCGTTGAAGATCCGATGGAGGAGGATGGAAACACCATATATTTT